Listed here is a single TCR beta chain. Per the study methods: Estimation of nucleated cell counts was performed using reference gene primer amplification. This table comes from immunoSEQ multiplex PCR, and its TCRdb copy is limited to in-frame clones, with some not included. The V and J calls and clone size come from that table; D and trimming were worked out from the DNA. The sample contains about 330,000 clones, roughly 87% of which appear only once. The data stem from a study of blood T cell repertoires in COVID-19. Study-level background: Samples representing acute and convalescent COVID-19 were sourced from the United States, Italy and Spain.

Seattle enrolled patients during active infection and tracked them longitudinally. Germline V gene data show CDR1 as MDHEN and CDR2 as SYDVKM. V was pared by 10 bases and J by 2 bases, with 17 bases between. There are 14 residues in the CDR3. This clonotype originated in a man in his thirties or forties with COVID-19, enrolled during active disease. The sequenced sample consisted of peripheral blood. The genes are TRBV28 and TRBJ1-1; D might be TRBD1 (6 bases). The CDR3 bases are TGTGCCACCCTTCTTCAGGGGTTAAACACTGAAGCTTTCTTT. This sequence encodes CATLLQGLNTEAFF.